Listed below are T cell receptor beta chains from one sample, sequenced in a study of cytotoxic CD8 clonotypes in ibrutinib-treated CLL. Profiled with immunoSEQ multiplex PCR; TCRdb holds only in-frame clones, not every one. The table shows roughly 97,000 clones, with roughly 80% occurring only once. The starting material was PBMCs, obtained after 12 months of ibrutinib treatment. The source is a human donor with chronic lymphocytic leukemia. Both conserved end residues are part of each CDR3.

j_call	v_call	cdr3_aa
TRBJ2-1	TRBV5-1	CASRPDRGRVTNEQFF
TRBJ2-7	TRBV27	CASSLVGGGGDEQYF
TRBJ2-1	TRBV6-1	CASSAFLAGGRNEQFF
TRBJ1-4	TRBV2	CASNGQGEKLFF
TRBJ2-3	TRBV20-1	CSARRDYTQYF
TRBJ1-4	TRBV7-8	CASSSQTGGSGEKLFF
TRBJ2-1	TRBV19	CASSPGTGFVNEQFF
TRBJ1-3	TRBV30	CAWSTQFENTIYF
TRBJ1-5	TRBV6-5	CASSGDSSGQPQHF
TRBJ2-7	TRBV6-5	CASRVHYEQYF
TRBJ2-7	TRBV28	CASTFGGGNEQYF
TRBJ1-5	TRBV19	CASSPRTAGQPQHF
TRBJ1-5	TRBV10-3	CAISESSDALSGGRQPQHF
TRBJ2-1	TRBV5-1	CASSPSGGAYNEQFF
TRBJ1-2	TRBV6-1	CASSPRTGPYTF
TRBJ2-1	TRBV2	CASSEAPGRNEQFF
TRBJ2-2	TRBV29-1	CSSGTANTGELFF
TRBJ2-1	TRBV19	CASSRFSYNEQFF
TRBJ1-2	TRBV18	CASSPGGYRYGYTF
TRBJ2-1	TRBV6-1	CASSERRGINEQFF
TRBJ2-5	TRBV30	CAWGEQETQYF
TRBJ1-3	TRBV7-8	CASSRGQASSGNTIYF
TRBJ1-2	TRBV19	CASSTKTGDYGYTF
TRBJ1-1	TRBV20-1	CSVSSSLAFF
TRBJ1-6	TRBV30	CAWGTGRSYNSPLHF
TRBJ2-5	TRBV28	CASSLRETQYF
TRBJ2-2	TRBV11-2	CASSFLDRGAGELFF
TRBJ2-1	TRBV5-1	CASSPIDSTARNEQFF
TRBJ2-1	TRBV7-3	CASSSQDNEQFF
TRBJ1-1	TRBV10-3	CAISEPGETEAFF
TRBJ2-1	TRBV7-8	CASRIGRRGSYNEQFF
TRBJ2-7	TRBV6-1	CATSQGLTYEQYF
TRBJ2-1	TRBV7-7	CASSLVGNNEQFF
TRBJ2-5	TRBV7-2	CASSEGSGVGETQYF
TRBJ1-5	TRBV18	CASSPRAAQGNQPQHF
TRBJ1-6	TRBV18	CASSTGASSPLHF
TRBJ1-3	TRBV13	CASTHRGSGNTIYF
TRBJ1-5	TRBV7-8	CASSSQGGGNQPQHF
TRBJ2-5	TRBV18	CASSPPPPRETQYF
TRBJ2-1	TRBV29-1	CSVLDSGRDNEQFF
TRBJ2-3	TRBV19	CASTLGSSTDTQYF
TRBJ2-7	TRBV18	CASSHYRGRYEQYF
TRBJ2-7	TRBV2	CASIETENEQYF
TRBJ1-6	TRBV5-1	CASSLAGQDDSPLHF
TRBJ1-1	TRBV29-1	CSVGWGYTEAFF
TRBJ2-7	TRBV30	CAWSVRGSGVEQYF
TRBJ2-3	TRBV18	CASSPGSDTQYF
TRBJ1-1	TRBV5-1	CASRPGRFTGDTEAFF
TRBJ2-5	TRBV7-9	CASSLGSRGRMVETQYF
TRBJ1-2	TRBV7-2	CASSPQTAATGYTF
TRBJ1-5	TRBV5-8	CASSSGESSNQPQHF
TRBJ1-3	TRBV2	CASETPGSGNTIYF
TRBJ1-6	TRBV11-2	CASSPNEGGSPLHF